Reported below is one T cell receptor beta chain. Its binding antigen is unknown. No base-level quality is on record; no much larger clone is a single base apart. Libraries were prepared through RT-PCR. The sequencer was an Illumina HiSeq 2500. TCRdb passed the public sequencing reads through fastp at Q25 and MiXCR, retaining productive beta sequences. Every entry covers one CDR3 protein and lists the most common genes and DNA from its rows. Here the sample has roughly 570,000 distinct CDR3 sequences; 12% to 15% occur a single time. The ten largest account for roughly 10% of the sample. This record belongs to a study of response to subunit inactivated influenza vaccine (dated by TCRdb to 2016 to 2019). As for the study more broadly: The study used deep quantitative T cell receptor repertoire profiling to track responses to a trivalent subunit inactivated influenza vaccine. The study at large found these results: The authors suggested that each seasonal influenza vaccination may recruit only a limited number of new T cells.

The V and J ends are trimmed by 3 bases and 6 bases, leaving 15 bases between them. Measured from the cysteine to the phenylalanine, the CDR3 is 14 residues long. Only the CDR3 DNA is retained, 42 bases long and in frame from the first base. For CDR1 and CDR2, the germline V gene lists SGHAT and FQNNGV. Specimen: PBMCs from blood, collected roughly 12 days after vaccination. This chain is built from TRBV11-2 and TRBJ2-7, with the D gene not confidently named. This clonotype originated in a man aged 45-65 years who received an inactivated influenza vaccine. Donor details come from another sample of the same person, matched by shared clones. The CDR3 here reads CASSFLVGFGEQYF. The nucleotides are TGTGCCAGCAGCTTCCTAGTGGGGTTCGGCGAGCAGTACTTC.